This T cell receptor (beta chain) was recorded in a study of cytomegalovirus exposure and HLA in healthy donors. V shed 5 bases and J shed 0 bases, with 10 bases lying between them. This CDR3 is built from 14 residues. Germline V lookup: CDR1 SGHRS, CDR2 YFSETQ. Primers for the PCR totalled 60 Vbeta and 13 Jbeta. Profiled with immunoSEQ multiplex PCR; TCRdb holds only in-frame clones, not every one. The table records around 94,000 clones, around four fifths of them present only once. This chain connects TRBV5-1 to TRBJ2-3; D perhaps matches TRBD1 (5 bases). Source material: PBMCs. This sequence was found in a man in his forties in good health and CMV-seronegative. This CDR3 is CASSDSSSTDTQYF. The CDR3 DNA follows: TGCGCCAGCAGTGACAGCTCTAGCACAGATACGCAGTATTTT. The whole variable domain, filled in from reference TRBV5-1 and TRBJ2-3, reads KAGVTQTPRYLIKTRGQQVTLSCSPISGHRSVSWYQQTPGQGLQFLFEYFSETQRNKGNFPGRFSGRQFSNSRSEMNVSTLELGDSALYLCASSDSSSTDTQYFGPGTRLTVL.